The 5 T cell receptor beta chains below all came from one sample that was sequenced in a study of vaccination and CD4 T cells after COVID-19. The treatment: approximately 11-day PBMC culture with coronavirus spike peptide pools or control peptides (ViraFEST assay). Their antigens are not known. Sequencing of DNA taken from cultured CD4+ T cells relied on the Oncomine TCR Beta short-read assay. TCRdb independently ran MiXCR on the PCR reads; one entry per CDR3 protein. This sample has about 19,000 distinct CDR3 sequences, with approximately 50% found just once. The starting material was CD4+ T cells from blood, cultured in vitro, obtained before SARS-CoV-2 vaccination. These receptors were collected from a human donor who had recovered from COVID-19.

Written as DNA, the CDR3 is TGTGCCAGCAGCGCGACGACAGACTCAGGGTCACCCCTCCACTTT. Protein: CASSATTDSGSPLHF. V is TRBV9 and J is TRBJ1-6; a possible D gene is TRBD1 (5 bases). Germline V lookup: CDR1 SGDLS, CDR2 YYNGEE. The CDR3 has 15 residues. The V gene lost 3 bases and the J gene lost 10 bases, with 17 bases spanning the gap.

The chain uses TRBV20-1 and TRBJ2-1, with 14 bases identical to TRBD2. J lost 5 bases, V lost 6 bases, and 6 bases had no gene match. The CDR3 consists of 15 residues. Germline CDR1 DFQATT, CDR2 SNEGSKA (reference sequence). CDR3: CSALGLAGEDNEQFF. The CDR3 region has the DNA TGCAGTGCACTGGGACTAGCGGGAGAAGACAATGAGCAGTTCTTC.

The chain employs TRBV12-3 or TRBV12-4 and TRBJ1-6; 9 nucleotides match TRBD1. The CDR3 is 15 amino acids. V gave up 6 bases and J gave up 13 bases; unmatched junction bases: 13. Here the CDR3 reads CASSVAGTGNGPLHF. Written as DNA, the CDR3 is TGTGCCAGCAGCGTGGCCGGGACAGGGAACGGGCCCCTCCACTTT.

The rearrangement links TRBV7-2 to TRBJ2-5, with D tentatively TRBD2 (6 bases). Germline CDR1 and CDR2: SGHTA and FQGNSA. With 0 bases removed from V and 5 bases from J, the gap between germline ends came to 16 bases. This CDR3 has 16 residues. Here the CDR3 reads CASSLALGGVVETQYF. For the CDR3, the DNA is TGTGCCAGCAGCTTAGCCTTAGGCGGGGTAGTGGAGACCCAGTACTTC.

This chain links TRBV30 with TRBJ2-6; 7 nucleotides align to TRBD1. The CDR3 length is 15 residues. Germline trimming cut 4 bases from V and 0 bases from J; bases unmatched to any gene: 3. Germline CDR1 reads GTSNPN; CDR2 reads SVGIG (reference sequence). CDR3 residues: CAWNAGGSGANVLTF. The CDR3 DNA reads TGTGCCTGGAATGCAGGGGGCTCTGGGGCCAACGTCCTGACTTTC.